What follows describes a single TCR beta chain. Its antigen is as yet unknown. Trimming took 4 bases from V and 5 from J; bases not matched to a gene: 3. The CDR3 loop spans 13 amino acids. Looked up from germline, CDR1 is SGHRS and CDR2 is YFSETQ. The source of the sample is a study of cytomegalovirus exposure and HLA in healthy donors. On the study more broadly: The 120 validation repertoires, a later analysis reported, used the same platform as the roughly 730 repertoires from the first cohort.

General study results and limits: Among the CMV-associated chains, three were confirmed in vitro as specific for CMV antigens.

Profiled with immunoSEQ multiplex PCR; TCRdb holds only in-frame clones, not every one. The table lists 55,000 to 75,000 clones, about 94% of them singletons. Sample: PBMCs. The origin of this receptor is a man aged 18 to 30 in good health and CMV-seropositive. V is TRBV5-1 and J is TRBJ2-5; 9 bases map to TRBD1. CDR3 amino acids: CASSSTGGETQYF. CDR3 coding DNA: TGCGCCAGCAGCAGTACAGGGGGCGAGACCCAGTACTTC.